Each of the 27 T cell receptor beta chains below was sequenced from the same sample in a study of PD-1 blockade in mismatch repair-deficient tumors. TCRdb keeps only in-frame clones here, not all; method: immunoSEQ multiplex PCR. The sample records 35,000 to 40,000 clones, around 79% being singletons. The sequences come from peripheral blood, collected 4 weeks after starting pembrolizumab. The receptors derive from an adult with mismatch repair-deficient cancer.

Written as DNA, the CDR3 is TGTGCCAGTAGTATAGAAGGAACAGATACGCAGTATTTT. Translated: CASSIEGTDTQYF. The chain joins TRBV19 to TRBJ2-3; D gene unclear. The V end lost 0 bases, the J end lost 3 bases, and 4 bases lay between the germline ends. Germline CDR1 is LNHDA and CDR2 is SQIVND (reference sequence). This CDR3 is 13 amino acids long.

V gene TRBV5-6 combines with J gene TRBJ1-2; D not certain. The CDR3 is 13 amino acids. The germline V and J ends were trimmed by 0 bases and 3 bases, with 6 bases remaining between them. CDR1 SGHDT and CDR2 YYEEEE come from the germline V gene. CDR3 nucleotides: TGTGCCAGCAGCTTGGGGTTGGACTATGGCTACACCTTC. This translates into CASSLGLDYGYTF.

The chain employs TRBV27 and TRBJ2-7, with D perhaps given as TRBD1 or TRBD2 (6 bases each). This CDR3 has 14 amino acids. V dropped 2 bases and J dropped 2 bases, with 10 bases sitting between them. Looked up from germline, CDR1 is MNHEY and CDR2 is SMNVEV (reference sequence). CDR3 nucleotide sequence: TGTGCCAGCAGTTTAAGGGGGGCTACCTACGAGCAGTACTTC. This gives the protein CASSLRGATYEQYF.

This clone showed up just a few times. This chain uses TRBV7-2 with TRBJ1-1; possible D gene TRBD1, 5 bases. V lost 5 bases, J lost 3 bases, and 10 bases lay in between. The germline gives CDR1 SGHTA, CDR2 FQGNSA. The CDR3 contains 13 residues. CDR3 in DNA: TGTGCCAGCAGCGCCTCAGGGTACACTGAAGCTTTCTTT. Its protein product is CASSASGYTEAFF.

This chain links TRBV19 with TRBJ1-1; tentatively, D is TRBD1 (5 bases). The CDR3 spans 12 residues. V was clipped by 3 bases and J by 11 bases, with 13 bases between them. Germline CDR1 is LNHDA and CDR2 is SQIVND (reference sequence). The CDR3 spells CASSILEGPAFF. The CDR3 DNA reads TGTGCCAGTAGTATCCTGGAGGGGCCGGCTTTCTTT.

The genes are TRBV4-1 and TRBJ1-2; 9 positions match TRBD1. V trimming: 5 bases; J trimming: 4 bases; junction bases outside the gene matches: 14. Germline V gene lookup returns CDR1 MGHRA and CDR2 YSYEKL. This CDR3 has 17 residues. In DNA, the CDR3 is TGCGCCAGCAGCTCAGGACAGGGGTTGATGAGTGTCTATGGCTACACCTTC. It encodes CASSSGQGLMSVYGYTF.

The genes are TRBV4-2 and TRBJ2-7; D not resolved. This CDR3 region has 13 residues. Trimming shortened V by 1 base and J by 3 bases, and 7 bases separated the two germline ends. Germline CDR1 is LGHNA and CDR2 is YNFKEQ. This chain's CDR3 is CASSQGHIYEQYF. The CDR3 DNA reads as TGTGCCAGCAGCCAAGGGCATATCTACGAGCAGTACTTC.

In this sample, this clone turned up a few times. This sequence joins TRBV7-2 and TRBJ1-5; D not certain. Trimming stripped 1 base from V and 7 bases from J, with 8 bases between. CDR3 size: 13 residues. Germline-derived CDR1 and CDR2 are SGHTA and FQGNSA. CDR3 amino acids: CASSLDKGQPQHF. As DNA, the CDR3 is TGTGCCAGCAGCTTAGATAAAGGCCAGCCCCAGCATTTT.

V is TRBV23-1 and J is TRBJ2-5; D is uncertain. TRBV23-1 is labeled an ORF, and its function is uncertain. V lost 6 bases to trimming and J lost 2 bases, with 10 bases between them. The CDR3 has 13 amino acids. CDR3 DNA: TGCGCCAGCAGCCATGGGATTCAAGAGACCCAGTACTTC. Amino acid sequence: CASSHGIQETQYF.

The chain couples TRBV5-1 to TRBJ2-7, with 8 nucleotides matching TRBD1. The CDR3 consists of 15 residues. Trimming took 2 bases from V and 0 from J; bases not matched to a gene: 4. CDR1 is SGHRS, CDR2 YFSETQ, per germline. CDR3 in amino acids: CASSFVQGGSYEQYF. The CDR3, as DNA: TGCGCCAGCAGCTTCGTACAGGGGGGCTCCTACGAGCAGTACTTC.

This chain joins TRBV27 and TRBJ1-2; 7 nucleotides agree with TRBD1. The CDR3 has 14 amino acids. V trimming: 5 bases; J trimming: 4 bases; junction bases outside the gene matches: 7. CDR1 is MNHEY and CDR2 is SMNVEV in the germline V gene (reference sequence). The CDR3 DNA reads TGTGCCAGCAGTGCCAGGGGACAGACCTATGGCTACACCTTC. Translating gives CASSARGQTYGYTF.

The rearrangement joins TRBV28 to TRBJ1-2; weak D call: TRBD1 (5 bases). V was cut by 10 bases and J by 5 bases, with 17 bases left in between. Germline CDR1 and CDR2: MDHEN and SYDVKM. This CDR3 has 13 residues. The CDR3 loop reads CATHQGLGYGYTF. CDR3 bases: TGTGCCACCCATCAGGGTTTGGGATATGGCTACACCTTC.

This chain joins TRBV5-6 and TRBJ1-1, with D possibly matching TRBD1 (6 bases). Germline loops: CDR1 SGHDT, CDR2 YYEEEE. The CDR3 loop spans 15 amino acids. V dropped 3 bases and J dropped 1 base, with 13 bases sitting between them. The CDR3 sequence: CASSSLQGRNTEAFF. In DNA form, the CDR3 reads TGTGCCAGCAGCTCCCTACAGGGTCGGAACACTGAAGCTTTCTTT.

The chain links TRBV28 to TRBJ2-1, with D perhaps TRBD1 or TRBD2 (5 bases each). The CDR3 runs to 12 residues. Deletions cut 8 bases from V and 0 bases from J, with 5 bases between. Germline CDR1 is MDHEN and CDR2 is SYDVKM. The CDR3 sequence is CASGGSYNEQFF. DNA of the CDR3: TGTGCCAGCGGGGGCTCCTACAATGAGCAGTTCTTC. The entire variable domain, with the rest obtained from reference TRBV28 and TRBJ2-1, is as follows: DVKVTQSSRYLVKRTGEKVFLECVQDMDHENMFWYRQDPGLGLRLIYFSYDVKMKEKGDIPEGYSVSREKKERFSLILESASTNQTSMYLCASGGSYNEQFFGPGTRLTVL.

This rearrangement joins TRBV6-6 to TRBJ2-3; no clear D. Per the germline V gene, CDR1 is MNHNY and CDR2 is SVGAGI (reference sequence). V shed 6 bases and J shed 4 bases, with 2 bases lying between them. This CDR3 comprises 10 residues. CDR3 sequence: CASRADTQYF. The DNA for the CDR3 is TGTGCCAGCAGGGCAGATACGCAGTATTTT.

This clone has only one observation. The V and J genes are TRBV18 and TRBJ1-2; D call uncertain. Germline values: CDR1 KGHSH, CDR2 LQKENI. V was trimmed by 2 bases and J by 6 bases, leaving 4 bases between them. The CDR3 consists of 11 residues. CDR3 loop: CASSPGDGYTF. CDR3 sequence (DNA): TGTGCCAGCTCACCAGGGGATGGCTACACCTTC.

The chain links TRBV4-1 to TRBJ1-1; D is perhaps TRBD1 (5 bases). The CDR3 consists of 15 residues. Trimming removed 8 bases at V and 0 bases at J, with 16 bases between. CDR1 is MGHRA and CDR2 is YSYEKL in the germline V gene. CDR3 coding DNA: TGCGCCAGCCGAGGGAAGGGGAGCATGAACACTGAAGCTTTCTTT. It specifies CASRGKGSMNTEAFF.

The chain is built from TRBV25-1 and TRBJ2-5; 11 bases match TRBD2. Trimming removed 4 bases from V and 5 bases from J; junction bases left unmatched: 9. There are 16 residues in the CDR3. Germline assignment: CDR1 MGHDK and CDR2 SYGVNS. CDR3 amino acids: CASSGSTSGSRETQYF. The CDR3 DNA reads TGTGCCAGCAGTGGGAGTACTAGCGGGAGCCGGGAGACCCAGTACTTC.

Note on this clone: One end of the junction fails to match germline, which may point to a read error. This chain uses TRBV7-2 with TRBJ2-6; D ambiguous. This CDR3 is built from 15 residues. From germline, CDR1 is SGHTA and CDR2 FQGNSA. The CDR3 is CASSLGPSRANVLTF. CDR3 in DNA: TGTGCCAGCAGCTTAGGGCCCTCTCGGGCCAACGTCCTGACTTTC.

This chain joins TRBV7-9 and TRBJ2-5, with 11 bases that match TRBD2. Germline lookup yields CDR1 SEHNR and CDR2 FQNEAQ (reference sequence). The CDR3 covers 14 residues. Losses at the gene ends were 4 bases for V and 5 bases for J; bases not matched to a gene: 3. As DNA, the CDR3 is TGTGCCAGCAGCTCTAGCGGGAGGAGGGAGACCCAGTACTTC. It is translated as CASSSSGRRETQYF. Full variable domain (missing parts from reference TRBV7-9 and TRBJ2-5): DTGVSQNPRHKITKRGQNVTFRCDPISEHNRLYWYRQTLGQGPEFLTYFQNEAQLEKSRLLSDRFSAERPKGSFSTLEIQRTEQGDSAMYLCASSSSGRRETQYFGPGTRLLVL.

The chain links TRBV5-1 to TRBJ2-1, with 14 bases identical to TRBD2. This CDR3 comprises 16 residues. The ends lost 4 bases at V and 5 bases at J; junction bases unmatched: 5. Germline V gives CDR1 SGHRS, CDR2 YFSETQ. CDR3 protein: CASSNGLAGGHNEQFF. In DNA, the CDR3 is TGCGCCAGCAGCAACGGACTAGCGGGAGGCCACAATGAGCAGTTCTTC.

This chain uses TRBV18 with TRBJ1-2, with D possibly matching TRBD1 (5 bases). Germline loops: CDR1 KGHSH, CDR2 LQKENI. The CDR3 is 13 residues long. Trimming took off 3 bases at V and 3 bases at J, with 8 bases between the two ends. CDR3 region: CASSPGEDYGYTF. CDR3 DNA: TGTGCCAGCTCACCGGGGGAGGACTATGGCTACACCTTC.

The chain joins TRBV7-3 to TRBJ1-5, with 10 positions matching TRBD1. Trimming removed 2 bases from V and 2 bases from J; junction bases left unmatched: 0. Germline-derived CDR1 and CDR2 are SGHTA and FQGTGA. CDR3 size: 15 residues. The DNA for the CDR3 is TGTGCCAGCAGCTTAGGGACAGGGGGCAATCAGCCCCAGCATTTT. Protein sequence: CASSLGTGGNQPQHF.

This clone has a handful of counts. The chain links TRBV21-1 to TRBJ2-1; the table's D call TRBD1 went unverified against the DNA. TRBV21-1 is a listed pseudogene. The CDR3 runs to 14 residues. The CDR3 DNA follows: TGTGCCAGCAGCATTGGAAACAGGTACAATGAGCAGTTCTTC. Protein sequence: CASSIGNRYNEQFF.

For the CDR3, the DNA is TGTGCCAGCAGCCAAGATCTAAGTCAGCCCCAGCATTTT. Translating gives CASSQDLSQPQHF. V and J are TRBV4-2 and TRBJ1-5; unclear D gene. CDR1 is LGHNA and CDR2 is YNFKEQ in the germline V gene. Trimming left V 0 bases short and J 6 bases short, with 6 bases between. CDR3 size: 13 residues.

The chain has TRBV10-3 and TRBJ1-2, with 8 bases aligning to TRBD1. CDR1 and CDR2 (germline): ENHRY, SYGVKD. V lost 6 bases, J lost 8 bases, and 11 bases stayed unmatched. There are 14 residues in the CDR3. In DNA form, the CDR3 reads TGTGCCATCAGCGGGACAGGAAACCCTATGGGCTACACCTTC. This sequence encodes CAISGTGNPMGYTF.

This clone was detected only once. This chain joins TRBV28 and TRBJ2-5; 7 bases agree with TRBD2. CDR1 and CDR2 (germline): MDHEN, SYDVKM. The CDR3 is 14 residues long. V trimming: 2 bases; J trimming: 3 bases; junction bases outside the gene matches: 3. In DNA form, the CDR3 reads TGTGCCAGCAGTTTAAGTCTAGCGGAAGAGACCCAGTACTTC. Its protein is CASSLSLAEETQYF.